These 6 T cell receptor beta chains were all obtained from the same sample, sequenced in a study of cytomegalovirus exposure and HLA in healthy donors. Use of 60 Vbeta and 13 Jbeta primers characterized the PCR. Some clones are missing from TCRdb's copy, which holds only in-frame ones; the method was immunoSEQ multiplex PCR. The data show approximately 160,000 clones, roughly 76% seen once. Specimen: PBMCs. The receptors stem from a human donor in good health.

The chain is built from TRBV6-1 and TRBJ2-1, with D possibly being TRBD1 (5 bases). Germline CDR1 reads MNHNS; CDR2 reads SASEGT. Trimming stripped 7 bases from V and 8 bases from J, with 15 bases between. The CDR3 contains 13 residues. CDR3 sequence reads: CASIFSRADEQFF. CDR3 nucleotides: TGTGCCAGCATCTTCTCCAGGGCCGATGAGCAGTTCTTC.

The chain links TRBV7-2 to TRBJ2-7; D is perhaps TRBD2 (6 bases). Trimming stripped 3 bases from V and 3 bases from J, with 15 bases between. CDR1 is SGHTA and CDR2 is FQGNSA in the germline V gene. CDR3 size: 15 residues. CDR3 nucleotides: TGTGCCAGCAGCTTCCGTCAGGACTACTACTACGAGCAGTACTTC. It codes for CASSFRQDYYYEQYF.

The chain is built from TRBV19 and TRBJ1-2; perhaps TRBD1 as D (6 bases). The CDR3 sequence is 12 residues long. Trimming cost V 8 bases and J 8 bases, with 15 bases left between them. Looked up from germline, CDR1 is LNHDA and CDR2 is SQIVND (reference sequence). The chain's CDR3 is CASSLGAMGYTF. The CDR3 DNA reads TGTGCCAGTTCTCTGGGGGCTATGGGCTACACCTTC.

The chain couples TRBV7-9 to TRBJ2-2, with TRBD2 identical over 10 bases. The CDR3 has 16 amino acids. CDR1 and CDR2 (germline): SEHNR, FQNEAQ (reference sequence). Unmatched junction bases numbered 3, after V lost 3 bases and J lost 2 bases. This CDR3 reads CASSFGLAVNTGELFF. CDR3 DNA: TGTGCCAGCAGCTTCGGACTAGCGGTAAACACCGGGGAGCTGTTTTTT.

The chain links TRBV2 to TRBJ2-2; TRBD2 might be the D (6 bases). The V gene lost 6 bases and the J gene lost 5 bases, with 13 bases spanning the gap. The length of the CDR3 is 14 residues. Germline-derived CDR1 and CDR2 are SNHLY and FYNNEI. Here the CDR3 reads CASRGTSRTGELFF. The CDR3 DNA sequence: TGTGCCAGCAGAGGAACTAGCAGGACCGGGGAGCTGTTTTTT.

The chain employs TRBV6-4 and TRBJ1-1; D not resolved. The V gene lost 3 bases and the J gene lost 1 base, with 6 bases spanning the gap. CDR3 length: 13 residues. CDR1 MRHNA and CDR2 SNTAGT come from the germline V gene. This CDR3 reads CASSEGGNTEAFF. The CDR3 DNA follows: TGTGCCAGCAGTGAGGGAGGGAACACTGAAGCTTTCTTT.